This record concerns one TCR beta chain sequence. What it binds is unknown. V lost 4 bases and J 8 bases, leaving 30 bases between the germline ends. The CDR3 runs 20 residues. Germline CDR1 is MNHNS and CDR2 is SASEGT. Profiled with immunoSEQ multiplex PCR; TCRdb holds only in-frame clones, not every one. The sample lists 70,000 to 75,000 clones, roughly 89% occurring once. The data originate from a study of PD-L1 blockade in urothelial cancer. The overall study: When blood samples were assessed, the median T cell count was 141,255. Study observations and caveats: When pretreatment blood TCR clonality was below the median, it predicted better survival.

Stated time point: pretreatment peripheral blood. Patients' cancers were locally advanced or metastatic urothelial carcinomas. The V and J genes are TRBV6-1 and TRBJ1-6, with unresolved D. The TCR was taken from a woman between 70 and 85 years old with urothelial cancer. The sequences come from PBMCs, collected around atezolizumab (anti-PD-L1) treatment. CDR3 nucleotide sequence: TGTGCCAGCAGTGCCGACCCGAAATTCGATGGAACGGGAAGGGATTCACCCCTCCACTTT. Encoded protein: CASSADPKFDGTGRDSPLHF.